The T cell receptor (beta chain) under discussion was sequenced for a study of T cells expressing NK-cell markers. Overall study results and limits: For a few donors, these clonotypes were likewise the leading ones in the CD3+CD56-NKG2C+ fraction. About six donors showed dominant NKG2C+ clonotypes comprising about 1.0-7.0% of their CD8+ T cells.

Generation of TCR beta cDNA was performed by 5'RACE template switching incorporating UMIs. TCRdb re-called the 5' RACE reads and catalogs CDR3 proteins one per entry, DNA excluded. This sample lists some 410,000 distinct CDR3 sequences; its ten largest clones have 7.3%. The CDR3 covers 16 residues. Germline loops: CDR1 MNHEY, CDR2 SVGEGT. Notes on this clonotype: Its specificity is not known.

V is TRBV6-2 or TRBV6-3 and J is TRBJ2-2; TCRdb's D call of TRBD2 is untestable without DNA. Sequencing was done on a sample of blood T cells: a sorted CD56 or NKG2C T cell subset, CD4+ or CD8+ T cells, or bulk PBMC T cells (not recorded which). The origin of this receptor is a woman aged 18 to 75 in good health. CDR3 residues: CASSGLADMNTGELFF.